The 22 T cell receptor beta chains given below trace back to one sample, sequenced in a study of spatial heterogeneity in lung cancer. General observations from the study: For expanded intratumoral alpha and beta TCRs, counts tracked tumor mutation counts.

Antigens for these TCRs are unknown. TCRdb re-called the 5' RACE reads with MiXCR, one entry per CDR3 protein. The table records 25,000 to 30,000 distinct CDR3 sequences, roughly 7.1% of them present only once. The sample's time point: sample taken at primary tumor resection. The specimen comprised lung tumor tissue, sampled at surgery. The origin of the receptors is a male donor with early-stage non-small cell lung cancer.

This clonotype has a handful of counts. This chain connects TRBV7-7 to TRBJ1-1; 7 bases line up with TRBD1. V gave up 5 bases and J gave up 1 base; unmatched junction bases: 1. From germline, CDR1 is SSHAT and CDR2 FNYEAQ (reference sequence). This CDR3 has 13 residues. The CDR3 region has the DNA TGTGCCAGCAGCCGGGACAGGAACACTGAAGCTTTCTTT. This sequence encodes CASSRDRNTEAFF. Combining the CDR3 with reference TRBV7-7 and TRBJ1-1 gives the whole variable domain GAGVSQSPRYKVTKRGQDVTLRCDPISSHATLYWYQQALGQGPEFLTYFNYEAQPDKSGLPSDRFSAERPEGSISTLTIQRTEQRDSAMYRCASSRDRNTEAFFGQGTRLTVV.

This clonotype has more than one count but fewer than ten. This chain uses TRBV19 with TRBJ2-5; D is possibly TRBD1 or TRBD2 (6 bases each). There are 14 residues in the CDR3. Trimming left V 4 bases short and J 3 bases short, with 12 bases between. Germline V gene lookup returns CDR1 LNHDA and CDR2 SQIVND (reference sequence). CDR3 sequence reads: CASSKEGHKETQYF. The DNA of the CDR3 is TGTGCCAGTAGTAAGGAGGGACACAAAGAGACCCAGTACTTC.

This clonotype has just a few counts. The chain couples TRBV4-3 to TRBJ1-2; D gene unclear. This CDR3 is built from 14 residues. Germline CDR1 is LGHNA and CDR2 is YSLEER. The ends were cut back, 0 bases at V and 8 bases at J, with 13 bases in the middle. CDR3 sequence: CASSQDHRGGGYTF. DNA for the CDR3: TGCGCCAGCAGCCAAGATCATCGGGGAGGCGGCTACACCTTC.

CDR3 amino acids: CASSLLAGGRYEQYF. Here the CDR3 DNA reads TGTGCCAGCAGCTTACTAGCGGGGGGTCGATACGAGCAGTACTTC. The chain recombines TRBV11-2 with TRBJ2-7, with 11 bases fitting TRBD2. Trimming at V came to 2 bases and at J to 4 bases, leaving 4 bases not matched to a gene. The CDR3 covers 15 residues. Germline values: CDR1 SGHAT, CDR2 FQNNGV.

This clonotype was found a few times. One end of the junction fails to match germline, which may point to a read error. The CDR3 coding sequence is TGTGCCAGCAGTTACCCTACGGGACAGGGTCCCGGCGAGCTGTTTTTT. This codes for CASSYPTGQGPGELFF. The chain recombines TRBV6-2 or TRBV6-3 with TRBJ2-2, with TRBD1 matching 9 bases. The CDR3 is made up of 16 amino acids. Germline V gives CDR1 MNHEY, CDR2 SVGEGT.

Ten or more counts support this clonotype. CDR3 residues: CASSIVNEKLFF. CDR3 nucleotide sequence: TGTGCCAGTAGTATCGTAAATGAAAAACTGTTTTTT. The chain has TRBV19 and TRBJ1-4; D gene uncertain. Germline V gives CDR1 LNHDA, CDR2 SQIVND (reference sequence). There are 12 residues in the CDR3. V dropped 3 bases and J dropped 5 bases, with 4 bases sitting between them.

This clonotype was observed a single time. The chain uses TRBV7-2 and TRBJ2-3; a weak D match, TRBD2 (6 bases). This CDR3 region has 17 residues. The germline V gene has CDR1 SGHTA and CDR2 FQGNSA. V was cut by 1 base and J by 0 bases, with 14 bases left in between. CDR3 sequence: CASSLEWRRGSTDTQYF. The CDR3 bases are TGTGCCAGCAGCTTAGAATGGAGGCGGGGAAGCACAGATACGCAGTATTTT.

This clonotype appeared many times. The genes are TRBV5-1 and TRBJ1-1; D remains unclear. This CDR3 spans 13 amino acids. CDR1 is SGHRS, CDR2 YFSETQ, per germline. Trimming removed 0 bases from V and 4 bases from J, with 7 bases in between. The CDR3 nucleotides read TGCGCCAGCAGCTTGGTGGGTACCACTGAAGCTTTCTTT. Translation gives CASSLVGTTEAFF.

This clonotype was recorded many times. The J gene is TRBJ2-3, the V gene TRBV5-6; the D gene is possibly TRBD2 (6 bases). Trimming cost V 1 base and J 4 bases, with 10 bases left between them. Germline assignment: CDR1 SGHDT and CDR2 YYEEEE. This CDR3 contains 14 residues. CDR3 sequence (DNA): TGTGCCAGCAGCTTGAACGGGGGTCCAGATACGCAGTATTTT. Translation: CASSLNGGPDTQYF.

At least ten counts were recorded for this clonotype. At one of its ends the junction is not consistent with the germline gene, which may arise from a read error. This sequence joins TRBV28 and TRBJ1-5, with a possible D match to TRBD1 (5 bases). The V gene's germline CDR1 is MDHEN and CDR2 SYDVKM. This CDR3 region has 11 residues. CDR3 in amino acids: CASSFPGNPSF. CDR3 nucleotide sequence: TGTGCCAGCAGTTTTCCAGGGAATCCCAGTTTT.

V is TRBV10-3 and J is TRBJ2-5; weak D call: TRBD2 (6 bases). V was pared by 8 bases and J by 5 bases, with 6 bases between. There are 10 residues in the CDR3. Germline V lookup: CDR1 ENHRY, CDR2 SYGVKD. The CDR3 is CAIGGETQYF. Written as DNA, the CDR3 is TGTGCCATCGGAGGGGAGACCCAGTACTTC.

This clonotype was counted at least ten times. V usage is TRBV11-1 and J usage is TRBJ2-5; possibly TRBD1 or TRBD2 for D (6 bases each). From germline, CDR1 is SGHAT and CDR2 FQDESV (reference sequence). With 0 bases removed from V and 4 bases from J, the gap between germline ends came to 12 bases. This CDR3 contains 15 residues. The CDR3 reads CASSLAGGTSETQYF. The CDR3 DNA reads as TGTGCCAGCAGCTTAGCAGGGGGGACTTCAGAGACCCAGTACTTC.

In its sample, this clonotype was seen a few times. The V and J genes are TRBV18 and TRBJ1-2, with 7 bases matching TRBD1. The CDR3 covers 17 residues. Trimming at V came to 0 bases and at J to 5 bases, leaving 12 bases not matched to a gene. Germline loops: CDR1 KGHSH, CDR2 LQKENI. The CDR3 protein is CASSPPLAGQTVYGYTF. CDR3 bases: TGTGCCAGCTCACCACCTTTGGCGGGACAGACTGTTTATGGCTACACCTTC. The full variable domain, its missing parts supplied by reference TRBV18 and TRBJ1-2, is NAGVMQNPRHLVRRRGQEARLRCSPMKGHSHVYWYRQLPEEGLKFMVYLQKENIIDESGMPKERFSAEFPKEGPSILRIQQVVRGDSAAYFCASSPPLAGQTVYGYTFGSGTRLTVV.

This clonotype was seen more than once but under ten times. This chain uses TRBV7-8 with TRBJ2-3, with D perhaps matching TRBD1 (5 bases). V dropped 5 bases and J dropped 2 bases, with 14 bases sitting between them. Per germline, CDR1 SGHVS and CDR2 FQNEAQ. The CDR3 runs to 15 residues. CDR3 amino acids: CASSPWGTYTDTQYF. The CDR3 DNA reads as TGTGCCAGCAGCCCATGGGGCACTTACACAGATACGCAGTATTTT. The full variable domain, completed using reference TRBV7-8 and TRBJ2-3, is GAGVSQSPRYKVAKRGQDVALRCDPISGHVSLFWYQQALGQGPEFLTYFQNEAQLDKSGLPSDRFFAERPEGSVSTLKIQRTQQEDSAVYLCASSPWGTYTDTQYFGPGTRLTVL.

This clonotype appeared many times. The genes are TRBV16 and TRBJ2-1, with 10 bases that match TRBD1. CDR1 KGHSY and CDR2 FQNENV come from the germline V gene. With 2 bases clipped from V and 3 bases from J, the junction kept 4 bases outside the gene matches. The CDR3 runs to 16 residues. The CDR3 DNA reads TGTGCCAGCAGCCAAGGAGGGACAGGGGTCTACAATGAGCAGTTCTTC. Translating gives CASSQGGTGVYNEQFF.

Many counts were recorded for this clonotype. The gene calls are TRBV7-6 and TRBJ2-7; no firm D call. V lost 2 bases, J lost 2 bases, and 13 bases lay in between. The CDR3 totals 15 residues. Germline V CDR1 and CDR2: SGHVS, FNYEAQ. CDR3 loop: CASSLNSEATYEQYF. The CDR3 nucleotides read TGTGCCAGCAGCTTAAATTCGGAAGCTACCTACGAGCAGTACTTC.

CDR3 nucleotide sequence: TGTGCCACCGGGGGGGTCGGCAGCCATGGCTACACCTTC. It translates to CATGGVGSHGYTF. The J gene is TRBJ1-2, the V gene TRBV10-3, with D maybe TRBD1 (5 bases). CDR1 and CDR2 (germline): ENHRY, SYGVKD. V was cut by 10 bases and J by 6 bases, with 18 bases left in between. The CDR3 loop spans 13 amino acids.

This clonotype was picked up many times. This chain uses TRBV4-1 with TRBJ2-2; maybe TRBD2 (5 bases). V was trimmed by 1 base and J by 4 bases, leaving 10 bases between them. Germline V gives CDR1 MGHRA, CDR2 YSYEKL. The CDR3 loop spans 15 amino acids. The CDR3 DNA is TGCGCCAGCAGCCAAGTTGTTGGGAGCACCGGGGAGCTGTTTTTT. Its protein is CASSQVVGSTGELFF.

This clonotype was picked up a small number of times. The chain links TRBV6-1 to TRBJ2-5; 10 positions match TRBD2. Germline CDR1 MNHNS, CDR2 SASEGT. V shed 7 bases, J shed 5 bases, and the junction held 4 bases outside the gene matches. The CDR3 sequence is 13 residues long. The CDR3 reads CASIRAGGETQYF. In DNA, the CDR3 is TGTGCCAGCATTCGAGCGGGGGGGGAGACCCAGTACTTC.

The sample holds a few counts of this clonotype. The chain uses TRBV7-9 and TRBJ1-3; D gene ambiguous. Germline V lookup: CDR1 SEHNR, CDR2 FQNEAQ (reference sequence). Trimming pared 5 bases from V and 0 bases from J, leaving 14 bases between. The CDR3 runs to 16 residues. The CDR3 loop is CASSTTPVSSGNTIYF. The CDR3 nucleotides read TGTGCCAGCAGCACTACACCTGTTAGCTCTGGAAACACCATATATTTT.

This clonotype was seen more than once but under ten times. CDR3 residues: CASSHQEGLAGGLDTQYF. The CDR3 DNA sequence: TGTGCCAGCAGCCACCAGGAGGGACTAGCGGGGGGGCTGGATACGCAGTATTTT. This chain connects TRBV3-1 to TRBJ2-3; 16 positions agree with TRBD2. CDR3 length: 18 amino acids. The ends lost 3 bases at V and 6 bases at J; junction bases unmatched: 9. Per germline, CDR1 LGHDT and CDR2 YNNKEL (reference sequence).

This clonotype was observed a handful of times. The J gene is TRBJ1-2, the V gene TRBV6-2 or TRBV6-3; 7 nucleotides match TRBD1. The CDR3 runs to 14 residues. The V gene end was trimmed by 1 base and the J gene end by 6 bases; junction bases not matched to a gene: 5. Germline CDR1 is MNHEY and CDR2 is SVGEGT. CDR3 residues: CASSYYTGDNGYTF. Written as DNA, the CDR3 is TGTGCCAGCAGTTACTATACAGGGGATAATGGCTACACCTTC.